These 26 T cell receptor beta chains were all obtained from the same sample, sequenced in a study of cytomegalovirus exposure and HLA in healthy donors. The PCR was carried out with 60 Vbeta primers and 13 Jbeta primers. Sequencing used immunoSEQ multiplex PCR; TCRdb keeps in-frame clones, though not all of them. The table includes some 270,000 clones, 80% detected once. What was sequenced was PBMCs. The receptor source for this set is a girl aged 2 to 10 in good health and CMV-seronegative.

This clone was seen more than once but under ten times. The chain is built from TRBV9 and TRBJ1-1; TRBD1 matches 8 bases. V was pared by 3 bases and J by 1 base, with 8 bases of the junction left unmatched. Germline V gene sequence: CDR1 SGDLS, CDR2 YYNGEE. The CDR3 spans 16 residues. In nucleotides, the CDR3 is TGTGCCAGCAGCGCACGACAGGGGTTAACGAACACTGAAGCTTTCTTT. Translated: CASSARQGLTNTEAFF.

The chain has TRBV6-5 and TRBJ1-2, with D perhaps TRBD1 (5 bases). V shed 5 bases and J shed 6 bases, with 13 bases lying between them. Germline V lookup: CDR1 MNHEY, CDR2 SVGAGI. The CDR3 extends over 13 amino acids. The CDR3 here is CASSGVRAHGYTF. The CDR3 nucleotides are TGTGCCAGCAGTGGAGTCAGGGCCCATGGCTACACCTTC.

The rearrangement links TRBV5-6 to TRBJ1-3; D ambiguous. The length of the CDR3 is 12 residues. Trimming shortened V by 2 bases and J by 4 bases, and 4 bases separated the two germline ends. Germline lookup yields CDR1 SGHDT and CDR2 YYEEEE. The CDR3 bases are TGTGCCAGCAGCTTAACAGGAAACACCATATATTTT. Amino acids: CASSLTGNTIYF.

This rearrangement joins TRBV7-8 to TRBJ2-3; 7 positions match TRBD2. CDR3 length equals 15 residues. The J segment lost 3 bases and the V segment lost 3 bases, leaving 6 bases of the junction unmatched. Germline V lookup: CDR1 SGHVS, CDR2 FQNEAQ. The CDR3 protein is CASSFRAGVTDTQYF. The DNA of the CDR3 is TGTGCCAGCAGCTTTAGGGCGGGAGTGACAGATACGCAGTATTTT.

The chain recombines TRBV2 with TRBJ2-1, with D unresolved. Trimming took 8 bases from V and 5 from J, leaving 13 bases between them. The CDR3 has 13 amino acids. Looked up from germline, CDR1 is SNHLY and CDR2 is FYNNEI. This chain's CDR3 is CASLTRLHNEQFF. DNA of the CDR3: TGTGCCAGCCTGACTCGGCTACACAATGAGCAGTTCTTC.

This chain links TRBV14 with TRBJ1-6; no clear D. The CDR3 extends over 15 amino acids. Germline CDR1 and CDR2: SGHDN and FVKESK. V lost 5 bases to trimming and J lost 3 bases, with 11 bases between them. The CDR3 DNA reads as TGTGCCAGCAGCAGGGAGGGTCACTATAATTCACCCCTCCACTTT. Translating it yields CASSREGHYNSPLHF.

The J gene is TRBJ2-5, the V gene TRBV5-4; 7 nucleotides match TRBD2. The better agreement between TRBJ2-7 and the DNA end casts doubt on the J call. This CDR3 region has 16 residues. Germline values: CDR1 SGHNT, CDR2 YYREEE (reference sequence). Here the CDR3 DNA reads TGTGCCAGCAGCTTGGGTGGCTCTAGCGGACGCTACGAGCAGTACTTC. This sequence encodes CASSLGGSSGRYEQYF.

A few counts support this clone. This sequence joins TRBV5-6 and TRBJ2-1; D is undetermined. The length of the CDR3 is 16 residues. Germline CDR1 reads SGHDT; CDR2 reads YYEEEE. V gave up 2 bases and J gave up 2 bases, with 14 bases separating them. The DNA of the CDR3 is TGTGCCAGCAGCTTCGTAACATCTGAACCCTACAATGAGCAGTTCTTC. It encodes CASSFVTSEPYNEQFF.

This chain connects TRBV6-1 to TRBJ1-1; 8 bases align to TRBD1. The CDR3 sequence is 15 residues long. V gave up 4 bases and J gave up 5 bases; unmatched junction bases: 9. Per the germline V gene, CDR1 is MNHNS and CDR2 is SASEGT. Written as DNA, the CDR3 is TGTGCCAGCAGTGGAGACCAGGGGGCTTGGACTGAAGCTTTCTTT. Translated: CASSGDQGAWTEAFF.

The chain combines TRBV5-6 with TRBJ2-2, with D unresolved. The CDR3 is made up of 15 amino acids. Germline V lookup: CDR1 SGHDT, CDR2 YYEEEE. The V end was cut by 0 bases, the J end by 2 bases, with 8 bases between. CDR3 in DNA: TGTGCCAGCAGCTTGGTCACGGTAAACACCGGGGAGCTGTTTTTT. Translation: CASSLVTVNTGELFF.

This clone was seen a single time. The chain couples TRBV6-6 to TRBJ2-7, with 7 positions matching TRBD2. Germline trimming cut 6 bases from V and 3 bases from J; bases unmatched to any gene: 8. The CDR3 runs 14 residues. Germline V gene data show CDR1 as MNHNY and CDR2 as SVGAGI (reference sequence). The CDR3 region has the DNA TGTGCCAGCAGCTTCCGGGAGGCCATCTACGAGCAGTACTTC. Amino acid sequence: CASSFREAIYEQYF.

The chain recombines TRBV18 with TRBJ1-6; D is unresolved. This CDR3 comprises 14 residues. CDR1 KGHSH and CDR2 LQKENI come from the germline V gene. V lost 4 bases and J 6 bases, leaving 10 bases between the germline ends. CDR3 bases: TGTGCCAGCTCACGGGCACAGATTAATTCACCCCTCCACTTT. It encodes CASSRAQINSPLHF.

This clone occurred once. This CDR3 is CASSLTKGHKYEQYF. The CDR3 DNA sequence: TGTGCCAGCAGTTTAACAAAGGGACACAAGTACGAGCAGTACTTC. The chain joins TRBV6-5 to TRBJ2-7, with D possibly matching TRBD1 (6 bases). Germline V gives CDR1 MNHEY, CDR2 SVGAGI. The CDR3 covers 15 residues. V lost 4 bases and J 4 bases, leaving 17 bases between the germline ends.

This clone came up once. This chain joins TRBV5-4 and TRBJ2-7, with TRBD2 matching 10 bases. V dropped 0 bases and J dropped 4; count of bases not matched to a gene: 7. The CDR3 is 16 amino acids. CDR1 and CDR2 from the germline V gene are SGHNT and YYREEE (reference sequence). This chain's CDR3 is CASSLVTTSGSYEQYF. In DNA, the CDR3 is TGTGCCAGCAGCTTGGTGACGACTAGCGGGTCATACGAGCAGTACTTC. The full variable domain, with the rest looked up from reference TRBV5-4 and TRBJ2-7, is ETGVTQSPTHLIKTRGQQVTLRCSSQSGHNTVSWYQQALGQGPQFIFQYYREEENGRGNFPPRFSGLQFPNYSSELNVNALELDDSALYLCASSLVTTSGSYEQYFGPGTRLTVT.

The chain employs TRBV27 and TRBJ2-1, with TRBD2 matching over 10 bases. The CDR3 runs 16 residues. J gave up 2 bases and V 7 bases, and 8 bases lay outside the gene matches. Looked up from germline, CDR1 is MNHEY and CDR2 is SMNVEV (reference sequence). The CDR3: CASNSWTSGTYNEQFF. The CDR3, as DNA: TGTGCCAGCAACTCATGGACTAGCGGTACCTACAATGAGCAGTTCTTC.

This sequence joins TRBV5-4 and TRBJ2-6; 7 bases are shared with TRBD1. Per the germline V gene, CDR1 is SGHNT and CDR2 is YYREEE (reference sequence). This CDR3 region has 20 residues. J lost 0 bases, V lost 3 bases, and 15 bases had no gene match. The CDR3 DNA reads as TGTGCCAGCAGCTCCCGGGACAGAGATTACTTAAGCTCTGGGGCCAACGTCCTGACTTTC. This gives the protein CASSSRDRDYLSSGANVLTF.

The V and J genes are TRBV30 and TRBJ2-1; 12 nucleotides agree with TRBD2. Germline V gene data show CDR1 as GTSNPN and CDR2 as SVGIG (reference sequence). The CDR3 has 15 amino acids. The junction had 0 bases not matched to a gene; V was cut back by 0 bases and J by 3 bases. This CDR3 is CAWSVLAGGYNEQFF. The CDR3 DNA is TGTGCCTGGAGTGTACTAGCGGGGGGCTACAATGAGCAGTTCTTC.

Written as DNA, the CDR3 is TGCAGCGCCAGAACGGACAGGGACTGGACCGAGCAGTACTTC. Protein sequence: CSARTDRDWTEQYF. V usage is TRBV29-1 and J usage is TRBJ2-7, with 8 bases aligning to TRBD1. The CDR3 loop spans 14 amino acids. Germline V gene sequence: CDR1 SQVTM, CDR2 ANQGSEA. Unmatched junction bases numbered 14, after V lost 7 bases and J lost 6 bases.

The chain links TRBV5-4 to TRBJ2-3; 11 bases line up with TRBD2. This CDR3 has 20 residues. Trimming at V came to 0 bases and at J to 2 bases, leaving 14 bases not matched to a gene. The germline V gene has CDR1 SGHNT and CDR2 YYREEE (reference sequence). The CDR3 here is CASSLAWGLAGGIFTDTQYF. The CDR3 DNA follows: TGTGCCAGCAGCTTGGCCTGGGGTCTAGCGGGAGGCATTTTCACAGATACGCAGTATTTT. Complete variable domain (other parts from reference TRBV5-4 and TRBJ2-3): ETGVTQSPTHLIKTRGQQVTLRCSSQSGHNTVSWYQQALGQGPQFIFQYYREEENGRGNFPPRFSGLQFPNYSSELNVNALELDDSALYLCASSLAWGLAGGIFTDTQYFGPGTRLTVL.

This chain uses TRBV5-6 with TRBJ2-2; TRBD2 matches 14 bases. Germline lookup yields CDR1 SGHDT and CDR2 YYEEEE. This CDR3 region has 15 residues. Unmatched junction bases numbered 2, after V lost 5 bases and J lost 5 bases. The CDR3 sequence is CASRRTSGRTGELFF. The CDR3 nucleotides are TGTGCCAGCAGGAGGACTAGCGGGAGGACCGGGGAGCTGTTTTTT.

This rearrangement joins TRBV7-9 to TRBJ1-4; the match to TRBD1 covers 11 bases. The germline CDR1 and CDR2 sequences are SEHNR and FQNEAQ (reference sequence). The V gene end was trimmed by 4 bases and the J gene end by 11 bases; junction bases not matched to a gene: 6. This CDR3 spans 14 amino acids. The CDR3 loop is CASSSPGQGVKLFF. In DNA, the CDR3 is TGTGCCAGCAGCTCACCGGGACAGGGGGTGAAACTGTTTTTT.

The chain joins TRBV6-5 to TRBJ2-2; D not certain. Germline CDR1 reads MNHEY; CDR2 reads SVGAGI. The CDR3 contains 12 residues. Trimming shortened V by 6 bases and J by 3 bases, and 5 bases separated the two germline ends. The CDR3 DNA is TGTGCCAGCAGCTCCTACACCGGGGAGCTGTTTTTT. Translating gives CASSSYTGELFF.

The table lists this clone with a count of one. The CDR3 DNA is TGTGCCAGCAGGGGACAGGGGCTGAACACTGAAGCTTTCTTT. This translates into CASRGQGLNTEAFF. The V call is TRBV2, the J call TRBJ1-1; 10 nucleotides agree with TRBD1. The V and J ends lost 6 bases and 0 bases, in that order; junction bases with no gene match: 1. This CDR3 has 14 amino acids. Germline V gene sequence: CDR1 SNHLY, CDR2 FYNNEI.

CDR3 in amino acids: CASTEASGGIYEQYF. The CDR3 DNA follows: TGCGCCAGCACCGAAGCTAGCGGGGGCATCTACGAGCAGTACTTC. The V call is TRBV10-2, the J call TRBJ2-7, with 10 bases that match TRBD2. CDR1 is WSHSY, CDR2 SAAADI, per germline. The V segment lost 7 bases and the J segment 3 bases; nucleotides outside the gene matches: 9. This CDR3 comprises 15 residues.

This chain links TRBV10-3 with TRBJ1-1; D gene uncertain. V was clipped by 6 bases and J by 5 bases, with 10 bases between them. CDR1 and CDR2 (germline): ENHRY, SYGVKD. This CDR3 spans 12 amino acids. The CDR3 loop is CAIRPAGTEAFF. As DNA, the CDR3 is TGTGCCATCAGGCCCGCGGGGACTGAAGCTTTCTTT.

This rearrangement joins TRBV6-5 to TRBJ2-5; 7 positions agree with TRBD2. Unmatched junction bases numbered 9, after V lost 4 bases and J lost 7 bases. The CDR3 totals 14 residues. The germline CDR1 and CDR2 sequences are MNHEY and SVGAGI. The CDR3 reads CASSFGGSLGTQYF. The CDR3 DNA reads TGTGCCAGCAGTTTCGGCGGGAGTCTAGGGACCCAGTACTTC.